Shown below are 3 T cell receptor beta chains from a single sample sequenced in a study of blood T cells in healthy people across ages. A second 7 to 11 cycle PCR used barcoded and J-beta primers. Each CDR3 protein gets one entry after TCRdb re-called the 5' RACE reads with MiXCR. The table has some 560,000 distinct CDR3 sequences, roughly a quarter seen once. The data also belong to a second study, concerning T cells of mothers and their children.

Sequencing used blood. These receptors all come from a boy younger than 10 in good health.

This chain links TRBV28 with TRBJ2-5; D may match TRBD1 or TRBD2 (7 bases each). Germline V gene sequence: CDR1 MDHEN, CDR2 SYDVKM. Trimming left V 6 bases short and J 5 bases short, with 16 bases between. This CDR3 contains 14 residues. CDR3 sequence (DNA): TGTGCCAGCAGCGCCGACCAGGGGGGGGAGACCCAGTACTTC. Translation: CASSADQGGETQYF. The whole variable domain, filled in from reference TRBV28 and TRBJ2-5, reads DVKVTQSSRYLVKRTGEKVFLECVQDMDHENMFWYRQDPGLGLRLIYFSYDVKMKEKGDIPEGYSVSREKKERFSLILESASTNQTSMYLCASSADQGGETQYFGPGTRLLVL.

This clonotype was detected a few times. The rearrangement uses TRBV7-6 and TRBJ2-1; D gene uncertain. CDR1 and CDR2 (germline): SGHVS, FNYEAQ. V lost 4 bases and J lost 3, with 13 bases in between. This CDR3 spans 15 amino acids. CDR3 nucleotide sequence: TGTGCCAGCAGCTCTGACTGGTCCCGCTACAATGAGCAGTTCTTC. The encoded protein is CASSSDWSRYNEQFF.

There are many counts of this clonotype. The V call is TRBV7-2, the J call TRBJ2-5; D remains ambiguous. The tail of the sequence fits TRBJ2-7 better, so the J call may be wrong. Germline V CDR1 and CDR2: SGHTA, FQGNSA. The CDR3 length is 13 residues. The CDR3 sequence: CASSLLGSYEQYF. The CDR3 DNA reads TGTGCCAGCAGCTTGCTGGGCTCCTACGAGCAGTACTTC.